This T cell receptor (beta chain) was obtained from a study of PD-L1 blockade in urothelial cancer. Looking at the study overall: The median T cell count in blood samples was some 150,000.

Comments on this clone: Its antigen is unknown.

Metastatic or locally advanced urothelial carcinoma was present in the patients. CDR3 size: 17 residues. CDR1 PRHDT and CDR2 FYEKMQ come from the germline V gene (reference sequence). V shed 5 bases and J 5 bases; nucleotides not matched to a gene: 7. General study results and limits: The study found that durable-benefit patients expanded tumor-associated blood clones more at 3 weeks.

Assay: immunoSEQ multiplex PCR; the TCRdb copy retains only in-frame clones and omits some. The data show about 52,000 clones, about 87% seen once. Sequenced here: PBMCs, sampled around atezolizumab (anti-PD-L1) treatment. This TCR derives from a middle-aged man with urothelial cancer. The chain is built from TRBV13 and TRBJ2-2; 14 bases match TRBD2. CDR3 DNA sequence: TGTGCCAGCAGCCGGGGGACTAGCGGGAGTTGGACCGGGGAGCTGTTTTTT. This codes for CASSRGTSGSWTGELFF.